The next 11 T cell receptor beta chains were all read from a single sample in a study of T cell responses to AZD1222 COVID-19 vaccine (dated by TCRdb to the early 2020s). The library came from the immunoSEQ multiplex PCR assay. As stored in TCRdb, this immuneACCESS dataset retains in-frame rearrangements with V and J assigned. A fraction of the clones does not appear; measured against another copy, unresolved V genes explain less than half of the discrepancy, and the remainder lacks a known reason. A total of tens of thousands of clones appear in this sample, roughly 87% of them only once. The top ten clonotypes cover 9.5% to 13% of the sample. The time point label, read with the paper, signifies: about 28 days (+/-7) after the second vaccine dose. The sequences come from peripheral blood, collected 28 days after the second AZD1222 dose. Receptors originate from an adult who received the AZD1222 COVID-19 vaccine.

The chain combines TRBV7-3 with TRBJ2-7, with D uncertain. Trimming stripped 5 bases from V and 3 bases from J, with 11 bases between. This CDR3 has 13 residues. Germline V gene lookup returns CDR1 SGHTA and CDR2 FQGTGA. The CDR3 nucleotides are TGTGCCAGCAGCCCGTCGCGAGACTACGAGCAGTACTTC. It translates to CASSPSRDYEQYF.

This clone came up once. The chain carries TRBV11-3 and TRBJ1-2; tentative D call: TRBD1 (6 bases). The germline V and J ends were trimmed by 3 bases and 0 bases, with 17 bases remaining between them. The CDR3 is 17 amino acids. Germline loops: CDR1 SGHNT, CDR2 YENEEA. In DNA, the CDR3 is TGTGCCAGCAGCTTCTCGGGACAACGAAAGACTAACTATGGCTACACCTTC. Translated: CASSFSGQRKTNYGYTF.

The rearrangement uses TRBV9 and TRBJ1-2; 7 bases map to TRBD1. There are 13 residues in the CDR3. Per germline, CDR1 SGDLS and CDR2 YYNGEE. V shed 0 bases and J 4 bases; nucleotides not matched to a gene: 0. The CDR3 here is CASSVGQGYGYTF. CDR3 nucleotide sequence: TGTGCCAGCAGCGTAGGACAGGGCTATGGCTACACCTTC.

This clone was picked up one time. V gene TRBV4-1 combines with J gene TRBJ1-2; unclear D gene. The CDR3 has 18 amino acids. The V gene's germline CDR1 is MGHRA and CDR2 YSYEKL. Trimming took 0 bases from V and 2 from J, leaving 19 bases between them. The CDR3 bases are TGCGCCAGCAGCCAAGAACCCCGGGGATCGCAACCAAACTATGGCTACACCTTC. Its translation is CASSQEPRGSQPNYGYTF.

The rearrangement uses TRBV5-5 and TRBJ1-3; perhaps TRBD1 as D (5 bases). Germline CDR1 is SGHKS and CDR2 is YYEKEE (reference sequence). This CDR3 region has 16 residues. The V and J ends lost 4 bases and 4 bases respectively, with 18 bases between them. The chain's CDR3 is CASSLPAGGIGNTIYF. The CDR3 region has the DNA TGTGCCAGCAGCCTCCCCGCGGGGGGGATCGGAAACACCATATATTTT.

The CDR3 is CASSSTGDLEAFF. The CDR3 nucleotides are TGTGCCAGCAGCTCTACAGGGGACCTTGAAGCTTTCTTT. The chain joins TRBV7-3 to TRBJ1-1; 7 bases align to TRBD1. This CDR3 is 13 amino acids long. V was clipped by 4 bases and J by 7 bases; unmatched bases: 6. Germline CDR1 is SGHTA and CDR2 is FQGTGA.

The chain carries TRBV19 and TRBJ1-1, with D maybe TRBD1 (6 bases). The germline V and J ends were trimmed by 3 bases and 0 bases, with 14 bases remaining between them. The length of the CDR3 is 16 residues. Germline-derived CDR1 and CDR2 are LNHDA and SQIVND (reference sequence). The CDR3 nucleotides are TGTGCCAGTAGTATGGCACAGGGCACCATGAACACTGAAGCTTTCTTT. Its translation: CASSMAQGTMNTEAFF. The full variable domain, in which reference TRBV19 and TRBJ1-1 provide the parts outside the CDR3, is DGGITQSPKYLFRKEGQNVTLSCEQNLNHDAMYWYRQDPGQGLRLIYYSQIVNDFQKGDIAEGYSVSREKKESFPLTVTSAQKNPTAFYLCASSMAQGTMNTEAFFGQGTRLTVV.

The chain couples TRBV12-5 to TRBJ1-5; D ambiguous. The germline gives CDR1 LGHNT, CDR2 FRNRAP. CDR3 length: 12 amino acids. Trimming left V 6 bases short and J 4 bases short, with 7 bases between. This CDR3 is CASGFENQPQHF. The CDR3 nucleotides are TGTGCTAGTGGCTTTGAGAATCAGCCCCAGCATTTT.

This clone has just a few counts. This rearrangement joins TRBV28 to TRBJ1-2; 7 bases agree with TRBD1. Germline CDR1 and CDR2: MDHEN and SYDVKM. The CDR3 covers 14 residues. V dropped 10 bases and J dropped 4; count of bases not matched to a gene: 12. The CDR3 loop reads CATLPIDRAYGYTF. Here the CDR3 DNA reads TGTGCCACCCTACCAATCGACAGGGCCTATGGCTACACCTTC.

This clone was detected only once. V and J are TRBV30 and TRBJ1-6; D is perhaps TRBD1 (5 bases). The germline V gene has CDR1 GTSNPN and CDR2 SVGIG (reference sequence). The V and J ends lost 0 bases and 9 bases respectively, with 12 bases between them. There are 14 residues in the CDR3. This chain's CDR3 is CAWSVGGVGSPLHF. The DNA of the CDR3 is TGTGCCTGGAGTGTGGGAGGGGTTGGTTCACCCCTCCACTTT.

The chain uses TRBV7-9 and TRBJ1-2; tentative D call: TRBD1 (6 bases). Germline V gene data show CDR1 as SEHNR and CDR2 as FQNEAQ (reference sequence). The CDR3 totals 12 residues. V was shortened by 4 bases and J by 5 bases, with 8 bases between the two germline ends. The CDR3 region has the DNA TGTGCCAGCAGCTCACAGGGTTATGGCTACACCTTC. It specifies CASSSQGYGYTF.